The 28 T cell receptor beta chains reported below all come from one sample, sequenced in a study of shared clonotypes between healthy human individuals. Sequencing was performed with immunoSEQ multiplex PCR; in TCRdb, only in-frame clones are kept and a portion is missing. The repertoire consists of roughly 2.2 million clones, with under 95% occurring once and the leading ten covering approximately 0.41%. The sequenced material came from naive CD4+ T cells from PBMCs. Subset denoted: CD45RA+ positively selected. The receptor source for this set is a man aged 18 to 29 in good health. Some clones in this sample may be carry-over from other donors' samples.

J is TRBJ2-3 and V is TRBV21-1; the table's D gene call, TRBD2, was not cross checked with the DNA. TRBV21-1 is designated a pseudogene. There are 16 residues in the CDR3. CDR3 sequence: CASSKDGRGCADTQYF. The CDR3 DNA sequence: TGTGCCAGCAGCAAAGACGGAAGAGGATGCGCAGATACGCAGTATTTT.

The V gene is TRBV5-6, the J gene TRBJ1-2, with D perhaps matching TRBD1 (6 bases). This CDR3 is built from 15 residues. The V end was cut by 0 bases, the J end by 4 bases, with 13 bases between. The V gene's germline CDR1 is SGHDT and CDR2 YYEEEE. CDR3 protein: CASSLAQGIGYGYTF. CDR3 bases: TGTGCCAGCAGCTTGGCCCAGGGGATCGGCTATGGCTACACCTTC.

As concerns this clone: This sample also contains other DNA sequences that code for the same CDR3. V and J are TRBV18 and TRBJ1-2; D ambiguous. The length of the CDR3 is 12 residues. The germline V gene encodes CDR1 KGHSH and CDR2 LQKENI. Trimming shortened V by 3 bases and J by 6 bases, and 8 bases separated the two germline ends. Here the CDR3 DNA reads TGTGCCAGCTCACCCGGAGAAGATGGCTACACCTTC. It translates to CASSPGEDGYTF.

The rearrangement uses TRBV5-6 and TRBJ2-1, with a possible D match to TRBD2 (5 bases). Between the trimmed V and J ends, which lost 2 bases and 13 bases, there was a span of 13 bases. The germline CDR1 and CDR2 sequences are SGHDT and YYEEEE. The CDR3 sequence is 12 residues long. CDR3 residues: CASSLSEGNQFF. DNA of the CDR3: TGTGCCAGCAGCTTATCTGAGGGAAACCAGTTCTTC.

This clone was picked up one time. V and J are TRBV10-3 and TRBJ1-1, with D maybe TRBD1 (5 bases). Trimming removed 7 bases from V and 1 base from J, with 16 bases in between. Germline V lookup: CDR1 ENHRY, CDR2 SYGVKD. The CDR3 loop spans 15 amino acids. The CDR3 is CAITQNPGGNTEAFF. The CDR3 coding sequence is TGTGCCATCACCCAGAATCCTGGGGGGAACACTGAAGCTTTCTTT.

V gene TRBV6-6 combines with J gene TRBJ2-3; D may be TRBD1 (5 bases). Germline lookup yields CDR1 MNHNY and CDR2 SVGAGI (reference sequence). The V end was cut by 2 bases, the J end by 6 bases, with 12 bases between. This CDR3 is 14 amino acids long. CDR3 protein: CASSYEGAGDTQYF. The CDR3 coding sequence is TGTGCCAGCAGTTACGAAGGGGCTGGGGATACGCAGTATTTT.

The chain links TRBV2 to TRBJ2-1; the match to TRBD2 covers 7 bases. The CDR3 has 14 amino acids. The V and J ends lost 6 bases and 2 bases, in that order; junction bases with no gene match: 4. Per germline, CDR1 SNHLY and CDR2 FYNNEI. The CDR3 nucleotides read TGTGCCAGCAGACCTAGCGGCCCCTACAATGAGCAGTTCTTC. Protein sequence: CASRPSGPYNEQFF.

The chain combines TRBV5-8 with TRBJ1-2, with D perhaps TRBD1 (5 bases). CDR1 is SGHTS and CDR2 is YDEGEE in the germline V gene. The CDR3 runs to 14 residues. Between the trimmed V and J ends, which lost 0 bases and 4 bases, there was a span of 10 bases. CDR3 in DNA: TGTGCCAGCAGCTTGGCTGGGGCCATCTATGGCTACACCTTC. This translates into CASSLAGAIYGYTF.

This clone appeared once. The chain is built from TRBV7-3 and TRBJ2-1; 7 positions match TRBD2. Germline V CDR1 and CDR2: SGHTA, FQGTGA. Germline trimming cut 3 bases from V and 2 bases from J; bases unmatched to any gene: 4. The CDR3 length is 15 residues. The CDR3 protein is CASSFLAETYNEQFF. The CDR3 bases are TGTGCCAGCAGCTTCCTAGCGGAGACCTACAATGAGCAGTTCTTC. Looking up the rest from reference TRBV7-3 and TRBJ2-1 gives the full variable domain: GAGVSQTPSNKVTEKGKYVELRCDPISGHTALYWYRQSLGQGPEFLIYFQGTGAADDSGLPNDRFFAVRPEGSVSTLKIQRTERGDSAVYLCASSFLAETYNEQFFGPGTRLTVL.

The chain couples TRBV27 to TRBJ2-7, with D perhaps matching TRBD2 (7 bases). Germline CDR1 MNHEY, CDR2 SMNVEV (reference sequence). V gave up 2 bases and J gave up 0 bases, with 11 bases separating them. This CDR3 is 15 amino acids long. The CDR3 sequence: CASSLGGALSYEQYF. In nucleotides, the CDR3 is TGTGCCAGCAGTTTAGGGGGGGCTCTCTCCTACGAGCAGTACTTC.

The chain joins TRBV28 to TRBJ2-7, with D perhaps matching TRBD2 (6 bases). The CDR3 is 12 residues long. CDR1 and CDR2 (germline): MDHEN, SYDVKM. Trimming shortened V by 7 bases and J by 3 bases, and 10 bases separated the two germline ends. CDR3 nucleotides: TGTGCCAGCATGGAGGGCTACTACGAGCAGTACTTC. This encodes CASMEGYYEQYF.

The chain recombines TRBV10-3 with TRBJ2-2; TRBD1 matches at 7 bases. After removal of 3 bases from V and 0 bases from J, the junction contained 1 base not matched to a gene. The CDR3 is made up of 15 amino acids. Germline-derived CDR1 and CDR2 are ENHRY and SYGVKD. CDR3 DNA sequence: TGTGCCATCAGTGATGGGACAGCGAACACCGGGGAGCTGTTTTTT. Its protein is CAISDGTANTGELFF.

For this clone: Other nucleotide sequences from this sample produce the same CDR3. The chain carries TRBV5-1 and TRBJ1-1; D remains unclear. With 0 bases removed from V and 2 bases from J, the gap between germline ends came to 8 bases. This CDR3 is built from 14 residues. The V gene's germline CDR1 is SGHRS and CDR2 YFSETQ. CDR3 DNA: TGCGCCAGCAGCTTGGGGCTGAGTAACACTGAAGCTTTCTTT. Its protein is CASSLGLSNTEAFF. Looking up the rest from reference TRBV5-1 and TRBJ1-1 gives the full variable domain: KAGVTQTPRYLIKTRGQQVTLSCSPISGHRSVSWYQQTPGQGLQFLFEYFSETQRNKGNFPGRFSGRQFSNSRSEMNVSTLELGDSALYLCASSLGLSNTEAFFGQGTRLTVV.

J is TRBJ2-5 and V is TRBV28; TRBD2 aligns across 8 bases. The J call may not be correct, given that the DNA end is closer to TRBJ2-7. This CDR3 is built from 15 residues. In germline, CDR1 is MDHEN, CDR2 SYDVKM. The CDR3 loop is CASSDGGGNSYEQYF. The CDR3 coding sequence is TGTGCCAGCAGTGACGGGGGGGGGAACTCCTACGAGCAGTACTTC.

This chain connects TRBV9 to TRBJ2-1; possibly TRBD1 for D (5 bases). Deletions cut 0 bases from V and 9 bases from J, with 10 bases between. The CDR3 loop spans 13 amino acids. The germline V gene encodes CDR1 SGDLS and CDR2 YYNGEE. CDR3 protein: CASSVVTGGEQFF. The CDR3 DNA reads as TGTGCCAGCAGCGTAGTTACAGGCGGTGAGCAGTTCTTC. Full variable domain (remainder filled in from reference TRBV9 and TRBJ2-1): DSGVTQTPKHLITATGQRVTLRCSPRSGDLSVYWYQQSLDQGLQFLIQYYNGEERAKGNILERFSAQQFPDLHSELNLSSLELGDSALYFCASSVVTGGEQFFGPGTRLTVL.

A note on this clone: Other DNA sequences in this specimen translate into the identical CDR3. The rearrangement uses TRBV19 and TRBJ1-3, with no clear D. CDR3 length: 15 amino acids. CDR1 and CDR2 from the germline V gene are LNHDA and SQIVND (reference sequence). The V end was cut by 6 bases, the J end by 0 bases, with 12 bases between. The CDR3 region is CASSSGGSSGNTIYF. In DNA, the CDR3 is TGTGCCAGTAGCTCGGGCGGAAGCTCTGGAAACACCATATATTTT.

The chain recombines TRBV30 with TRBJ2-7; D gene uncertain. CDR1 is GTSNPN and CDR2 is SVGIG in the germline V gene (reference sequence). This CDR3 comprises 14 residues. Trimming cost V 4 bases and J 3 bases, with 16 bases left between them. The CDR3 DNA is TGTGCCTGGAACCTCCCGGGTAGGGTCTACGAGCAGTACTTC. Amino acid sequence: CAWNLPGRVYEQYF. The full variable domain, in which reference TRBV30 and TRBJ2-7 provide the parts outside the CDR3, is SQTIHQWPATLVQPVGSPLSLECTVEGTSNPNLYWYRQAAGRGLQLLFYSVGIGQISSEVPQNLSASRPQDRQFILSSKKLLLSDSGFYLCAWNLPGRVYEQYFGPGTRLTVT.

V usage is TRBV6-6 and J usage is TRBJ1-1; D not certain. Trimming pared 7 bases from V and 0 bases from J, leaving 12 bases between. This CDR3 has 14 amino acids. Germline-derived CDR1 and CDR2 are MNHNY and SVGAGI (reference sequence). For the CDR3, the DNA is TGTGCCAGCAACACGGGGAATCTGAACACTGAAGCTTTCTTT. Translating it yields CASNTGNLNTEAFF.

This clone appeared once. The chain links TRBV6-1 to TRBJ1-3, with 7 nucleotides matching TRBD1. V trimming: 2 bases; J trimming: 5 bases; junction bases outside the gene matches: 6. The germline CDR1 and CDR2 sequences are MNHNS and SASEGT. CDR3 length: 15 amino acids. The CDR3 reads CASSESIQGRNTIYF. CDR3 DNA sequence: TGTGCCAGCAGTGAATCAATACAGGGGAGAAACACCATATATTTT.

This CDR3 reads CASSFSGANYEQYF. CDR3 sequence (DNA): TGTGCCAGCAGTTTCTCGGGGGCGAACTACGAGCAGTACTTC. This chain connects TRBV27 to TRBJ2-7; perhaps D is TRBD1 or TRBD2 (6 bases each). This CDR3 is built from 14 residues. From germline, CDR1 is MNHEY and CDR2 SMNVEV (reference sequence). V shed 3 bases and J shed 3 bases, with 12 bases lying between them.

CDR3 nucleotides: TGCGCCAGCAGCTGGCTAGCGGGAAGTAGCGATGAGCAGTTCTTC. Encoded protein: CASSWLAGSSDEQFF. This sequence joins TRBV5-1 and TRBJ2-1; 9 bases map to TRBD2. This CDR3 is built from 15 residues. CDR1 is SGHRS and CDR2 is YFSETQ in the germline V gene. The V and J ends lost 3 bases and 8 bases, in that order; junction bases with no gene match: 9.

The CDR3 sequence: CASSSLAGDETQYF. In nucleotides, the CDR3 is TGCGCCAGCAGCTCCCTCGCTGGGGATGAGACCCAGTACTTC. The chain employs TRBV5-1 and TRBJ2-5; D uncertain. Trimming shortened V by 3 bases and J by 5 bases, and 14 bases separated the two germline ends. The CDR3 sequence is 14 residues long. Germline lookup yields CDR1 SGHRS and CDR2 YFSETQ.

V gene TRBV27 combines with J gene TRBJ1-2; 7 nucleotides align to TRBD1. Germline V gene sequence: CDR1 MNHEY, CDR2 SMNVEV (reference sequence). The CDR3 is made up of 17 amino acids. With 3 bases clipped from V and 5 bases from J, the junction kept 15 bases outside the gene matches. The CDR3, as DNA: TGTGCCAGCAGTTTTATAAGCAGGGGGGTCCGGTCGTATGGCTACACCTTC. Protein: CASSFISRGVRSYGYTF.

The CDR3 sequence: CASSEQPQETQYF. In nucleotides, the CDR3 is TGTGCCAGCAGTGAACAGCCCCAAGAGACCCAGTACTTC. This chain links TRBV2 with TRBJ2-5, with unresolved D. Germline CDR1 is SNHLY and CDR2 is FYNNEI. V lost 2 bases to trimming and J lost 1 base, with 5 bases between them. This CDR3 is built from 13 residues. The whole variable domain, remainder taken from reference TRBV2 and TRBJ2-5, is EPEVTQTPSHQVTQMGQEVILRCVPISNHLYFYWYRQILGQKVEFLVSFYNNEISEKSEIFDDQFSVERPDGSNFTLKIRSTKLEDSAMYFCASSEQPQETQYFGPGTRLLVL.

This chain joins TRBV7-3 and TRBJ1-2; TRBD1 matches at 7 bases. Germline loops: CDR1 SGHTA, CDR2 FQGTGA. V was clipped by 8 bases and J by 5 bases; unmatched bases: 8. This CDR3 comprises 13 residues. CDR3 nucleotide sequence: TGTGCCAGCGGCCCAGACAGGGAATATGGCTACACCTTC. Translating gives CASGPDREYGYTF.

The CDR3 here is CASGLHRAHGYTF. The CDR3 coding sequence is TGTGCTAGTGGTTTGCACAGGGCTCATGGCTACACCTTC. The rearrangement links TRBV12-5 to TRBJ1-2; a possible D gene is TRBD1 (6 bases). Germline V CDR1 and CDR2: LGHNT, FRNRAP. The CDR3 is made up of 13 amino acids. V was shortened by 2 bases and J by 6 bases, with 10 bases between the two germline ends.

This chain connects TRBV5-1 to TRBJ1-2, with a possible D match to TRBD1 (5 bases). The V and J ends lost 4 bases and 4 bases respectively, with 20 bases between them. The CDR3 length is 16 residues. Germline V lookup: CDR1 SGHRS, CDR2 YFSETQ. This chain's CDR3 is CASSPTSGTAPYGYTF. The CDR3 DNA sequence: TGCGCCAGCAGCCCAACCTCCGGGACGGCGCCCTATGGCTACACCTTC.

Worth noting for this clone: This same CDR3 is encoded by further DNA sequences in the sample. The DNA of the CDR3 is TGTGCCAGCAGCCCAGCAGACGTACGCTATGAGCAGTTCTTC. Its translation is CASSPADVRYEQFF. V is TRBV7-9 and J is TRBJ2-1; D remains unclear. Trimming took off 5 bases at V and 8 bases at J, with 16 bases between the two ends. Germline CDR1 reads SEHNR; CDR2 reads FQNEAQ (reference sequence). CDR3 length: 14 amino acids. Variable domain in full (rest from reference TRBV7-9 and TRBJ2-1): DTGVSQNPRHKITKRGQNVTFRCDPISEHNRLYWYRQTLGQGPEFLTYFQNEAQLEKSRLLSDRFSAERPKGSFSTLEIQRTEQGDSAMYLCASSPADVRYEQFFGPGTRLTVL.